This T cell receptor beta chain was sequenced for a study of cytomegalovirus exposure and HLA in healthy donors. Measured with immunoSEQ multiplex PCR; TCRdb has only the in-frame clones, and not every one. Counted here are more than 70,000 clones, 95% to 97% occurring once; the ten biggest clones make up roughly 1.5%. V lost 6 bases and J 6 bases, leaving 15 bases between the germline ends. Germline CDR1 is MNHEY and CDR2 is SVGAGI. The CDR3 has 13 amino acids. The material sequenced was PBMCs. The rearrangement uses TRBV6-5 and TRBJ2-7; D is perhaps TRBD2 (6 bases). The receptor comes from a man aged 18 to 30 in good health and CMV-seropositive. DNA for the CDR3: TGTGCCAGCAGCTCCGCGGGGCACCCCGAGCAGTACTTC. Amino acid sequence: CASSSAGHPEQYF.